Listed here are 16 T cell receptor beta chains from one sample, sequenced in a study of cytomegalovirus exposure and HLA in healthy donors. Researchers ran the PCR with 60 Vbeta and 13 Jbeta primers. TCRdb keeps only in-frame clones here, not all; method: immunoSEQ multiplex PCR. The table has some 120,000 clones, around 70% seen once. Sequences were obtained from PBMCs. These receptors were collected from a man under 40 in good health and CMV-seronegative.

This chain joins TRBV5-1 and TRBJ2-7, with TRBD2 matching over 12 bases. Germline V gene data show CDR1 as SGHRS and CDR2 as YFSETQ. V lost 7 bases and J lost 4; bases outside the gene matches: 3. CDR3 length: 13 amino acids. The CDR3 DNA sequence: TGCGCCAGCCGGACTAGCGGGATTTACGAGCAGTACTTC. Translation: CASRTSGIYEQYF.

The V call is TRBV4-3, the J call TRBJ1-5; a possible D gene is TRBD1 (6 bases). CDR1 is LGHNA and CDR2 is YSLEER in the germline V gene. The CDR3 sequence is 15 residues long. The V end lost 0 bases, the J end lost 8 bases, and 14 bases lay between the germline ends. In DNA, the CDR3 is TGCGCCAGCAGCCAAGATGGAGTAGGGGGAGAGCCCCAGCATTTT. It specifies CASSQDGVGGEPQHF.

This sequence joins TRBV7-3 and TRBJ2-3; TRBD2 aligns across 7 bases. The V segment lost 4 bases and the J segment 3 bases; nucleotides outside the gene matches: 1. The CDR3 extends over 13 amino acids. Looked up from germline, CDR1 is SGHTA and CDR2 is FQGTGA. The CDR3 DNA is TGTGCCAGCAGCTATAGCGGGACAGATACGCAGTATTTT. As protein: CASSYSGTDTQYF.

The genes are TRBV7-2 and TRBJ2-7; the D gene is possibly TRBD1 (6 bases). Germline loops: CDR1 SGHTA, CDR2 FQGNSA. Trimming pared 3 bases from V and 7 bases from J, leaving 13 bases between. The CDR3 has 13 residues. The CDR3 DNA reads TGTGCCAGCAGCTTCGCAGGGGTAGGGGAGCAGTACTTC. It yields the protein CASSFAGVGEQYF.

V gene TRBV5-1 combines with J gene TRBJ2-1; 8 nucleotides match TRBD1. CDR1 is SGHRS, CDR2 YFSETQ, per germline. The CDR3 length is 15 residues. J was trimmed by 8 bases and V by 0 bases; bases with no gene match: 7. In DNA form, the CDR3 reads TGCGCCAGCAGCTTGGGGCAGGGGGCCCGGGATGAGCAGTTCTTC. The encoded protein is CASSLGQGARDEQFF.

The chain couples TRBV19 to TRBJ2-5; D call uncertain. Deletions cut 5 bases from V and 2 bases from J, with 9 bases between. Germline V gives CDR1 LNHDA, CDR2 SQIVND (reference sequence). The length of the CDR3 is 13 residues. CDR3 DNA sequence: TGTGCCAGTAGTGCTGCCCAGCAAGAGACCCAGTACTTC. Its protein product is CASSAAQQETQYF.

The CDR3 DNA reads TGTGCCAGCAGAAGCGCGCAGGGCCCCTCCTACGAGCAGTACTTC. The encoded protein is CASRSAQGPSYEQYF. The genes are TRBV7-8 and TRBJ2-7, with D tentatively TRBD1 (5 bases). The germline V and J ends were trimmed by 6 bases and 0 bases, with 15 bases remaining between them. There are 15 residues in the CDR3. CDR1 is SGHVS and CDR2 is FQNEAQ in the germline V gene.

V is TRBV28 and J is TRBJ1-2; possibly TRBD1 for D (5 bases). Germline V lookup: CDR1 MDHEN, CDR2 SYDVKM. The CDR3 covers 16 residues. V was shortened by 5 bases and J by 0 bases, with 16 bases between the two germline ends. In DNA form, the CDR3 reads TGTGCCAGCAGTCTCCCGGGAGGGGCCCCTAACTATGGCTACACCTTC. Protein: CASSLPGGAPNYGYTF.

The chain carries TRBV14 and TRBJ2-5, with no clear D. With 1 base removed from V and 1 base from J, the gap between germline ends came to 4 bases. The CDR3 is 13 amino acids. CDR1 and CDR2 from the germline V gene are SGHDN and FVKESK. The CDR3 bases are TGTGCCAGCAGCCAAGTACTCCAAGAGACCCAGTACTTC. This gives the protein CASSQVLQETQYF.

In nucleotides, the CDR3 is TGTGCCAGCAGCCCGGGGGGCCGAGAAGAGACCCAGTACTTC. Translating gives CASSPGGREETQYF. The chain uses TRBV5-6 and TRBJ2-5, with D possibly TRBD2 on 7 matching bases. The V end lost 4 bases, the J end lost 3 bases, and 13 bases lay between the germline ends. This CDR3 is built from 14 residues. Germline V lookup: CDR1 SGHDT, CDR2 YYEEEE.

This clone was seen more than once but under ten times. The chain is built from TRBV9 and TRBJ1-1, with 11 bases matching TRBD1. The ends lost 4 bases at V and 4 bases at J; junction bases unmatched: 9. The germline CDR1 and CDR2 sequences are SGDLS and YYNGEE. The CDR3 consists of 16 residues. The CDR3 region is CASSLYGQGAPTEAFF. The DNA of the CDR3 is TGTGCCAGCAGCCTCTACGGACAGGGGGCCCCCACTGAAGCTTTCTTT.

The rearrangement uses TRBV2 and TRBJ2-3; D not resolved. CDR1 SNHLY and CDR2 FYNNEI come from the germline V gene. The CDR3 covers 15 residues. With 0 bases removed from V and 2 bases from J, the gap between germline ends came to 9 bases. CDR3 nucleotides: TGTGCCAGCAGTGAAGCTCCCGGGTACACAGATACGCAGTATTTT. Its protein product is CASSEAPGYTDTQYF.

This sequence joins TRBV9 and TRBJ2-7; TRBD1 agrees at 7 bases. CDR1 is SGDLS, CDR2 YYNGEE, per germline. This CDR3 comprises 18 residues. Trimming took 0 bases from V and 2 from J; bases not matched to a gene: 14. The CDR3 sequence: CASSVGQGVWDAAYEQYF. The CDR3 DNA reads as TGTGCCAGCAGCGTAGGTCAGGGGGTCTGGGACGCAGCCTACGAGCAGTACTTC.

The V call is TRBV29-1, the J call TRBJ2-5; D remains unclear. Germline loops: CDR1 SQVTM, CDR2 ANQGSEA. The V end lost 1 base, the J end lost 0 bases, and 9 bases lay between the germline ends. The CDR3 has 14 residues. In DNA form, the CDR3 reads TGCAGCGTTGAAGTACACCGAAACCAAGAGACCCAGTACTTC. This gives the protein CSVEVHRNQETQYF.

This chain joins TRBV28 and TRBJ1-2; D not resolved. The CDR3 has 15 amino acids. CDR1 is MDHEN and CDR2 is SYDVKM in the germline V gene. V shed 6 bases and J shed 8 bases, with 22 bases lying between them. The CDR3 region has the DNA TGTGCCAGCAGCAAAGTGGGTAGAGGTTTTTGGGGCTACACCTTC. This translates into CASSKVGRGFWGYTF.

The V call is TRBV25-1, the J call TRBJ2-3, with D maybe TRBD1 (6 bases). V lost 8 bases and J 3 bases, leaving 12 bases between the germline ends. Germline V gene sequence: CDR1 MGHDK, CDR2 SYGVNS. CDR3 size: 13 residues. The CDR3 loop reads CASQDSRTDTQYF. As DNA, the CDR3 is TGTGCCAGCCAGGACAGCAGAACAGATACGCAGTATTTT.